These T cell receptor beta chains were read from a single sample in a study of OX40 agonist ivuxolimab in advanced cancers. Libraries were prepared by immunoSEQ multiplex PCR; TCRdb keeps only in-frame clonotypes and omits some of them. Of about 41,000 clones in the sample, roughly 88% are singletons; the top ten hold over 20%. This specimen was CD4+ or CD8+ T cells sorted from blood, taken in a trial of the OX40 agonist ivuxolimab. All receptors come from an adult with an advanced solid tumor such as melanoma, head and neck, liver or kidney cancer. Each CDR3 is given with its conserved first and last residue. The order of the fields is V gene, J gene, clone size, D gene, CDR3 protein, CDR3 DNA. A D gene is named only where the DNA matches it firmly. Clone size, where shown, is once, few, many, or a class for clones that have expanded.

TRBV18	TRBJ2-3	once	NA	CASSPTREPDTQYF	TGTGCCAGCTCACCAACGAGGGAGCCAGATACGCAGTATTTT
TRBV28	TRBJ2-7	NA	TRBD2	CASRLAGSSYEQYF	TGTGCCAGCAGACTAGCGGGTAGCTCCTACGAGCAGTACTTC
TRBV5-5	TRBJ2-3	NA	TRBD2	CASIWRENTDTQYF	TGTGCCAGCATTTGGCGGGAGAACACAGATACGCAGTATTTT
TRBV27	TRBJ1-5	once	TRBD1	CASSTGTGGYQPQHF	TGTGCCAGCAGTACCGGGACAGGGGGCTATCAGCCCCAGCATTTT
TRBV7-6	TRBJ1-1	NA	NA	CASSLFQGQTEAFF	TGTGCCAGCAGCTTATTCCAGGGCCAGACTGAAGCTTTCTTT
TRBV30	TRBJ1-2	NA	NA	CACREVYGYTF	TGTGCCTGCAGGGAGGTCTATGGCTACACCTTC
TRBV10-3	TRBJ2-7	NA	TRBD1	CAIGHNRGGDYEQYF	TGTGCCATCGGTCACAACAGGGGTGGTGACTACGAGCAGTACTTC
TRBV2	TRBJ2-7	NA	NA	CASSPRHRTYEQYF	TGTGCCAGCAGCCCCCGGCACCGTACCTACGAGCAGTACTTC
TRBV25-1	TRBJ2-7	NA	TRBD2	CASRGLAGISYEQYF	TGTGCCAGCAGGGGACTAGCGGGGATCTCCTACGAGCAGTACTTC
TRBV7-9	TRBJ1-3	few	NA	CASRTGSSGNTIYF	TGTGCCAGCAGAACAGGGAGCTCTGGAAACACCATATATTTT
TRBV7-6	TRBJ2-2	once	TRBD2	CASSLGREFSGELFF	TGTGCCAGCAGCTTAGGGCGGGAGTTTTCCGGGGAGCTGTTTTTT
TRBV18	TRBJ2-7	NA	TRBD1	CASSLDRGGQIDDEQYF	TGTGCCAGCTCACTCGACAGGGGCGGTCAGATAGACGACGAGCAGTACTTC
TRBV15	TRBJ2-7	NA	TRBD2	CATSRGTGGPFFEQYF	TGTGCCACCAGCAGAGGGACGGGAGGGCCATTTTTCGAGCAGTACTTC
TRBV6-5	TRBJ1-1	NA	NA	CASRSTGGTEAFF	TGTGCCAGCAGGTCAACAGGAGGCACTGAAGCTTTCTTT
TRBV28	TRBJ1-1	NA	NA	CASTPREGVNTEAFF	TGTGCCAGCACCCCGCGGGAGGGCGTGAACACTGAAGCTTTCTTT
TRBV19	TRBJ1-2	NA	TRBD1	CASSIGRDREDGYTF	TGTGCCAGTAGTATAGGCCGGGACAGGGAAGATGGCTACACCTTC
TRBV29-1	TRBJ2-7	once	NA	CSVVTRTYEQYF	TGCAGCGTTGTAACTAGAACCTACGAGCAGTACTTC
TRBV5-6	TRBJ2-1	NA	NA	CASSLLLNGVYEQFF	TGTGCCAGCAGCTTGTTACTCAACGGCGTCTATGAGCAGTTCTTC
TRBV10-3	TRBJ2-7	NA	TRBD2	CAISDRLAGIYEQYF	TGTGCCATCAGTGACCGACTAGCGGGAATTTACGAGCAGTACTTC
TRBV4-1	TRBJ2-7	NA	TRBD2	CASSQDAGDEQYF	TGCGCCAGCAGCCAAGATGCGGGGGACGAGCAGTACTTC
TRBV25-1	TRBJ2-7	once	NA	CASSEKYGSPNKEQYF	TGTGCCAGCAGTGAAAAGTACGGGAGTCCTAATAAGGAGCAGTACTTC
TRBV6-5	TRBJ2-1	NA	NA	CASSYSWTTYNEQFF	TGTGCCAGCAGTTACTCTTGGACCACCTACAATGAGCAGTTCTTC
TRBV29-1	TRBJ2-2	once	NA	CSVEDNTGELFF	TGCAGCGTTGAAGATAACACCGGGGAGCTGTTTTTT
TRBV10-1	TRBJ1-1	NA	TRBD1	CASSESGTGGRGTEAFF	TGCGCCAGCAGTGAGTCCGGGACAGGGGGCAGGGGCACTGAAGCTTTCTTT
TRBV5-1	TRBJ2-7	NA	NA	CASSLADWGPYEQYF	TGCGCCAGCAGCTTGGCTGATTGGGGGCCCTACGAGCAGTACTTC
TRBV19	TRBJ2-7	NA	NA	CASSSGSGYEQYF	TGTGCCAGTAGTTCCGGGAGTGGCTACGAGCAGTACTTC
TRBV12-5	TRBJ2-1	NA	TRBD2	CATQGLAGRHYNEQFF	TGTGCTACCCAAGGACTAGCGGGAAGACACTACAATGAGCAGTTCTTC
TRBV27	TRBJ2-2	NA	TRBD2	CASSSGLVTGELFF	TGTGCCAGCAGTTCGGGACTAGTCACCGGGGAGCTGTTTTTT